One and the same sample provided the 29 T cell receptor beta chains below, sequenced in a study of T cells in Graves' hyperthyroidism and ophthalmopathy. From RNA transcripts, TCR beta CDR3 regions were amplified. RT-PCR in the first round (using the HTBI primer set) targeted the TCR CDR3. TCRdb re-called the multiplex PCR reads through MiXCR, storing one row per CDR3 protein. The table shows 150,000 or so distinct CDR3 sequences, with 22% occurring only once. Sequencing input: blood. The receptors originated from a woman between 45 and 60 years old with Graves' hyperthyroidism that later progressed to Graves' ophthalmopathy.

A few counts support this clonotype. The V call is TRBV7-9, the J call TRBJ2-3, with D possibly being TRBD1 (5 bases). This CDR3 comprises 15 residues. In germline, CDR1 is SEHNR, CDR2 FQNEAQ (reference sequence). Trimming took 5 bases from V and 8 from J, leaving 20 bases between them. CDR3 residues: CASSPDSFSPSTQYF. The CDR3 coding sequence is TGTGCCAGCAGCCCCGACAGTTTCTCCCCCAGTACGCAGTATTTT.

The sample holds many counts of this clonotype. The chain couples TRBV18 to TRBJ2-1; the match to TRBD2 covers 7 bases. The V gene end was trimmed by 8 bases and the J gene end by 5 bases; junction bases not matched to a gene: 9. CDR1 KGHSH and CDR2 LQKENI come from the germline V gene. This CDR3 spans 14 amino acids. CDR3 DNA: TGTGCCAGCCGGGGGGTATTAGGACACAATGAGCAGTTCTTC. It codes for CASRGVLGHNEQFF.

The chain recombines TRBV7-9 with TRBJ1-4; D possibly corresponds to TRBD1 (6 bases). Trimming shortened V by 1 base and J by 0 bases, and 9 bases separated the two germline ends. The CDR3 has 16 amino acids. CDR1 is SEHNR, CDR2 FQNEAQ, per germline (reference sequence). The CDR3 region is CASSLGTVATNEKLFF. The CDR3 DNA reads TGTGCCAGCAGCTTAGGGACAGTGGCAACTAATGAAAAACTGTTTTTT.

This clonotype was counted ten times or more. The chain uses TRBV18 and TRBJ1-1; D remains ambiguous. There are 13 residues in the CDR3. In germline, CDR1 is KGHSH, CDR2 LQKENI. The V end was cut by 2 bases, the J end by 1 base, with 5 bases between. CDR3 coding DNA: TGTGCCAGCTCACCAGCGCCGAACACTGAAGCTTTCTTT. It translates to CASSPAPNTEAFF.

This clonotype has ten or more counts. The rearrangement uses TRBV3-1 and TRBJ1-2; no clear D. Trimming took off 1 base at V and 1 base at J, with 7 bases between the two ends. This CDR3 has 14 residues. Looked up from germline, CDR1 is LGHDT and CDR2 is YNNKEL (reference sequence). CDR3 sequence (DNA): TGTGCCAGCAGCCAAGGGCAGCTTAACTATGGCTACACCTTC. Translated: CASSQGQLNYGYTF.

The genes are TRBV6-1 and TRBJ2-3; 7 bases fit TRBD2. V lost 4 bases, J lost 2 bases, and 3 bases stayed unmatched. Germline values: CDR1 MNHNS, CDR2 SASEGT. The CDR3 consists of 14 residues. The CDR3 sequence is CASSVTSFTDTQYF. DNA of the CDR3: TGTGCCAGCAGTGTGACTAGCTTCACAGATACGCAGTATTTT.

The V call is TRBV6-1, the J call TRBJ2-1, with TRBD2 matching 8 bases. J lost 13 bases, V lost 3 bases, and 11 bases had no gene match. This CDR3 region has 14 residues. Per the germline V gene, CDR1 is MNHNS and CDR2 is SASEGT. This CDR3 is CASSDLTGTRRQFF. CDR3 DNA sequence: TGTGCCAGCAGTGACTTAACCGGGACTAGAAGACAGTTCTTC.

This clonotype was counted a few times. The chain joins TRBV11-2 to TRBJ2-2; possibly TRBD2 for D (5 bases). V dropped 8 bases and J dropped 4 bases, with 14 bases sitting between them. CDR1 is SGHAT, CDR2 FQNNGV, per germline. The CDR3 has 14 residues. The CDR3 DNA follows: TGTGCCAGCGGTAAGGGAGTGTTCACCGGGGAGCTGTTTTTT. It translates to CASGKGVFTGELFF.

There are many counts of this clonotype. This chain connects TRBV7-9 to TRBJ2-7, with D unresolved. The CDR3 is made up of 13 amino acids. Germline V gives CDR1 SEHNR, CDR2 FQNEAQ (reference sequence). Trimming took off 4 bases at V and 4 bases at J, with 11 bases between the two ends. The CDR3 coding sequence is TGTGCCAGCAGCTCCCCAGCCACATACGAGCAGTACTTC. This codes for CASSSPATYEQYF.

This chain joins TRBV15 and TRBJ2-7; 8 bases align to TRBD1. V lost 4 bases, J lost 2 bases, and 7 bases stayed unmatched. The CDR3 extends over 15 amino acids. Per germline, CDR1 LNHNV and CDR2 YYDKDF (reference sequence). This chain's CDR3 is CATSTGTGITYEQYF. The CDR3 DNA reads as TGTGCCACCAGCACGGGGACAGGCATAACCTACGAGCAGTACTTC.

This clonotype has a count of ten or more. This rearrangement joins TRBV10-3 to TRBJ2-5; D is undetermined. Germline CDR1 reads ENHRY; CDR2 reads SYGVKD. CDR3 size: 13 residues. V was cut by 6 bases and J by 1 base, with 9 bases left in between. As DNA, the CDR3 is TGTGCCATCAGCGGACGGTTCCAAGAGACCCAGTACTTC. Its protein is CAISGRFQETQYF.

This clonotype was picked up a small number of times. This chain uses TRBV18 with TRBJ1-4; D not resolved. This CDR3 is 16 amino acids long. CDR1 and CDR2 from the germline V gene are KGHSH and LQKENI. Trimming stripped 6 bases from V and 0 bases from J, with 14 bases between. The CDR3: CASSSGSPSTNEKLFF. Written as DNA, the CDR3 is TGTGCCAGCTCTTCGGGGAGTCCTTCAACTAATGAAAAACTGTTTTTT.

The chain recombines TRBV6-2 or TRBV6-3 with TRBJ2-7; D possibly corresponds to TRBD2 (6 bases). Germline V gene data show CDR1 as MNHEY and CDR2 as SVGEGT. This CDR3 has 15 residues. V lost 7 bases, J lost 0 bases, and 16 bases lay in between. CDR3 residues: CASNPWGEPSYEQYF. CDR3 sequence (DNA): TGTGCCAGCAACCCCTGGGGGGAGCCCTCCTACGAGCAGTACTTC.

This clonotype was counted many times. The chain joins TRBV7-2 to TRBJ2-1, with TRBD1 matching over 8 bases. J lost 8 bases, V lost 5 bases, and 8 bases had no gene match. This CDR3 is built from 14 residues. Per germline, CDR1 SGHTA and CDR2 FQGNSA. The CDR3 sequence: CASSPGGTSHEQFF. CDR3 DNA sequence: TGTGCCAGCAGCCCAGGGGGCACTTCCCATGAGCAGTTCTTC.

The rearrangement uses TRBV7-6 and TRBJ2-7; no clear D gene. The CDR3 totals 16 residues. Germline CDR1 SGHVS, CDR2 FNYEAQ. V lost 2 bases, J lost 1 base, and 15 bases lay in between. The CDR3 DNA is TGTGCCAGCAGCTTAACGGCCGCGTTCTCATCCTACGAGCAGTACTTC. It codes for CASSLTAAFSSYEQYF. The full variable domain, its missing parts supplied by reference TRBV7-6 and TRBJ2-7, is GAGVSQSPRYKVTKRGQDVALRCDPISGHVSLYWYRQALGQGPEFLTYFNYEAQQDKSGLPNDRFSAERPEGSISTLTIQRTEQRDSAMYRCASSLTAAFSSYEQYFGPGTRLTVT.

This clonotype turned up a few times. The chain joins TRBV19 to TRBJ2-2; D is undetermined. This CDR3 region has 14 residues. The V gene's germline CDR1 is LNHDA and CDR2 SQIVND (reference sequence). V was cut by 1 base and J by 7 bases, with 10 bases left in between. The CDR3 spells CASSIAGSYGELFF. The CDR3 DNA reads as TGTGCCAGTAGTATAGCAGGATCTTACGGGGAGCTGTTTTTT.

This clonotype was seen just once. The junction shows a germline mismatch at one end, possibly a read error. The chain recombines TRBV5-1 with TRBJ2-7; D is uncertain. Germline V gene data show CDR1 as SGHRS and CDR2 as YFSETQ. This CDR3 comprises 12 residues. The DNA for the CDR3 is TGTGCCAGCAGCTATAAAGAATACGAGCAGTACTTC. It encodes CASSYKEYEQYF.

In this sample, this clonotype turned up a few times. The chain is built from TRBV30 and TRBJ1-5; 7 bases fit TRBD1. The ends lost 5 bases at V and 3 bases at J; junction bases unmatched: 4. The CDR3 length is 13 residues. The germline gives CDR1 GTSNPN, CDR2 SVGIG (reference sequence). The CDR3 protein is CAWDDRDNQPQHF. DNA for the CDR3: TGTGCCTGGGACGACAGGGACAATCAGCCCCAGCATTTT.

In its sample, this clonotype was seen many times. This chain uses TRBV3-1 with TRBJ2-5; 9 bases agree with TRBD2. This CDR3 has 15 residues. V trimming: 0 bases; J trimming: 5 bases; junction bases outside the gene matches: 4. Germline assignment: CDR1 LGHDT and CDR2 YNNKEL (reference sequence). CDR3 sequence reads: CASSQDSGSGETQYF. The CDR3 coding sequence is TGTGCCAGCAGCCAAGATAGCGGGAGCGGGGAGACCCAGTACTTC.

A few counts support this clonotype. The rearrangement joins TRBV7-8 to TRBJ1-4; TRBD1 agrees at 7 bases. There are 15 residues in the CDR3. V trimming: 2 bases; J trimming: 8 bases; junction bases outside the gene matches: 8. Germline V gene data show CDR1 as SGHVS and CDR2 as FQNEAQ. The CDR3 region has the DNA TGTGCCAGCAGCTTAATGGCGGCAGGGGGGGAAAAACTGTTTTTT. Protein: CASSLMAAGGEKLFF. Combining the CDR3 with reference TRBV7-8 and TRBJ1-4 gives the whole variable domain GAGVSQSPRYKVAKRGQDVALRCDPISGHVSLFWYQQALGQGPEFLTYFQNEAQLDKSGLPSDRFFAERPEGSVSTLKIQRTQQEDSAVYLCASSLMAAGGEKLFFGSGTQLSVL.

This clonotype was observed many times. The chain recombines TRBV28 with TRBJ1-5; 7 bases line up with TRBD1. Per germline, CDR1 MDHEN and CDR2 SYDVKM. J lost 3 bases, V lost 8 bases, and 10 bases had no gene match. This CDR3 has 15 residues. In DNA, the CDR3 is TGTGCCAGCCTCAAAGGGGGCCAGGACAATCAGCCCCAGCATTTT. Translated, it gives CASLKGGQDNQPQHF.

This clonotype has at least ten counts. This chain joins TRBV10-3 and TRBJ2-1, with D possibly being TRBD2 (5 bases). The germline CDR1 and CDR2 sequences are ENHRY and SYGVKD. Trimming left V 3 bases short and J 3 bases short, with 12 bases between. There are 15 residues in the CDR3. The CDR3 DNA follows: TGTGCCATCAGTGAAGGCGGGCTAGTCTACAATGAGCAGTTCTTC. Residues: CAISEGGLVYNEQFF.

This clonotype was counted at least ten times. V usage is TRBV6-1 and J usage is TRBJ1-3, with D hard to call. Trimming stripped 5 bases from V and 4 bases from J, with 6 bases between. CDR3 length: 12 amino acids. From germline, CDR1 is MNHNS and CDR2 SASEGT. The CDR3, as DNA: TGTGCCAGCAGTTATGCAGGAAACACCATATATTTT. Translation gives CASSYAGNTIYF.

Remarks on this clonotype: The DNA is left out, because the CDR3 cannot be placed on it with certainty; the CDR3 is given as TCRdb lists it. The CDR3 here is CASSFGEGTEAFF. The V and J genes are TRBV28 and TRBJ1-1. Germline V CDR1 and CDR2: MDHEN, SYDVKM. The CDR3 adds up to 13 amino acids, both ends counted.

The genes are TRBV4-1 and TRBJ1-1; D not resolved. This CDR3 spans 18 amino acids. Trimming took off 0 bases at V and 0 bases at J, with 17 bases between the two ends. In germline, CDR1 is MGHRA, CDR2 YSYEKL. Here the CDR3 reads CASSQDTSRDRLNTEAFF. CDR3 coding DNA: TGCGCCAGCAGCCAAGATACTTCGAGGGATCGTTTGAACACTGAAGCTTTCTTT.

This chain links TRBV5-1 with TRBJ2-3, with D unclear. The germline V gene has CDR1 SGHRS and CDR2 YFSETQ. CDR3 size: 14 residues. V lost 7 bases and J 4 bases, leaving 16 bases between the germline ends. CDR3: CASFPGPYADTQYF. CDR3 nucleotides: TGCGCCAGCTTTCCGGGCCCGTATGCAGATACGCAGTATTTT.

The rearrangement joins TRBV28 to TRBJ1-4, with 8 bases that match TRBD1. This CDR3 is built from 19 residues. The germline gives CDR1 MDHEN, CDR2 SYDVKM. Unmatched junction bases numbered 14, after V lost 3 bases and J lost 2 bases. The CDR3 here is CASSLGGGGRDRTNEKLFF. The CDR3, as DNA: TGTGCCAGCAGTTTGGGGGGTGGGGGACGGGACAGGACTAATGAAAAACTGTTTTTT.

There are many counts of this clonotype. V usage is TRBV12-3 or TRBV12-4 and J usage is TRBJ2-2, with 10 bases lining up with TRBD2. The CDR3 length is 16 residues. V dropped 5 bases and J dropped 2; count of bases not matched to a gene: 5. Here the CDR3 DNA reads TGTGCCAGCAGTCGAAGCGGGAGGGCCAACACCGGGGAGCTGTTTTTT. Protein product: CASSRSGRANTGELFF.

This clonotype was seen many times. The chain couples TRBV4-1 to TRBJ1-5; D unresolved. The CDR3 sequence is 15 residues long. The V and J ends lost 4 bases and 3 bases respectively, with 13 bases between them. CDR1 MGHRA and CDR2 YSYEKL come from the germline V gene. The CDR3 bases are TGCGCCAGCAGCCTCCGGGAGACTCCCAATCAGCCCCAGCATTTT. It specifies CASSLRETPNQPQHF.